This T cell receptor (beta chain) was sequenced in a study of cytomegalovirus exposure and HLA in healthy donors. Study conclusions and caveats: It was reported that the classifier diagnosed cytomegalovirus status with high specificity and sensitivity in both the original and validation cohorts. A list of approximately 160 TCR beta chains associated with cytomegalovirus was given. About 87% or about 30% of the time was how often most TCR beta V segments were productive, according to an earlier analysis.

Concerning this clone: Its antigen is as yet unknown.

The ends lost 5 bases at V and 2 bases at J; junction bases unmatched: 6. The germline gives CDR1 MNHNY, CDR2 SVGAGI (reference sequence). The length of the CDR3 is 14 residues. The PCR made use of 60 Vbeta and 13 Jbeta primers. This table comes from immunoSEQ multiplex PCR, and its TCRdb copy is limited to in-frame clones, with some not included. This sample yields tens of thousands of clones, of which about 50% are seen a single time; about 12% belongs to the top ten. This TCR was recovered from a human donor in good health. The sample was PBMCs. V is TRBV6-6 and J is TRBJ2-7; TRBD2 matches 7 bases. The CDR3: CASSRGGVAYEQYF. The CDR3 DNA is TGTGCCAGCAGTCGCGGGGGTGTCGCCTACGAGCAGTACTTC.